The next 23 T cell receptor beta chains were all read from a single sample in a study of identical twins. One entry per CDR3 protein results from TCRdb running MiXCR on the 5' RACE reads. Here the sample spans approximately 280,000 distinct CDR3 sequences, about 8% being singletons. This sample was also put to use in a study of yellow fever vaccine responses in identical twins.

The sample comprised memory (CD45RO+) T cells sorted from blood. The receptors were gathered from a woman aged 18-35 years in good health.

This clonotype was seen ten or more times. The rearrangement links TRBV6-2 or TRBV6-3 to TRBJ2-1; 11 bases map to TRBD2. V lost 2 bases to trimming and J lost 9 bases; unmatched junction nucleotides: 6. CDR1 is MNHEY and CDR2 is SVGEGT in the germline V gene. The CDR3 covers 15 residues. CDR3 sequence (DNA): TGTGCCAGCAGTTACCTAGCGGGAGGCCGTGGTGAGCAGTTCTTC. This translates into CASSYLAGGRGEQFF.

This clonotype was recorded a few times. The chain carries TRBV28 and TRBJ2-7, with TRBD2 matching 8 bases. Germline lookup yields CDR1 MDHEN and CDR2 SYDVKM. The length of the CDR3 is 15 residues. The V and J ends lost 5 bases and 4 bases, in that order; junction bases with no gene match: 10. The DNA for the CDR3 is TGTGCCAGCAGTATCCCCAGCGGGAGTAGATACGAGCAGTACTTC. Translation gives CASSIPSGSRYEQYF.

The chain uses TRBV5-1 and TRBJ2-1, with D hard to call. The CDR3 is 16 residues long. Trimming stripped 0 bases from V and 2 bases from J, with 12 bases between. Germline-derived CDR1 and CDR2 are SGHRS and YFSETQ. The CDR3, as DNA: TGCGCCAGCAGCTTGGGGTCGGGTGGCACCTACAATGAGCAGTTCTTC. It is translated as CASSLGSGGTYNEQFF.

The genes are TRBV9 and TRBJ2-5; 10 nucleotides line up with TRBD1. The ends lost 2 bases at V and 4 bases at J; junction bases unmatched: 5. CDR1 and CDR2 (germline): SGDLS, YYNGEE. There are 15 residues in the CDR3. Here the CDR3 reads CASSVLDRGSETQYF. CDR3 DNA sequence: TGTGCCAGCAGCGTTCTGGACAGGGGGTCAGAGACCCAGTACTTC.

This clonotype appeared a few times. This rearrangement joins TRBV6-6 to TRBJ2-5; TRBD1 might be the D (6 bases). V was shortened by 8 bases and J by 5 bases, with 12 bases between the two germline ends. The CDR3 has 12 residues. Germline-derived CDR1 and CDR2 are MNHNY and SVGAGI (reference sequence). CDR3 amino acids: CASGDTAETQYF. CDR3 bases: TGTGCCAGCGGGGACACGGCGGAGACCCAGTACTTC.

This clonotype has just a few counts. The V and J genes are TRBV7-3 and TRBJ2-3, with D possibly called TRBD1 or TRBD2 (5 bases each). The CDR3 covers 15 residues. Germline CDR1 reads SGHTA; CDR2 reads FQGTGA. Between the trimmed V and J ends, which lost 5 bases and 0 bases, there was a span of 12 bases. This CDR3 is CASSTVGGSTDTQYF. The CDR3 DNA is TGTGCCAGCAGCACCGTTGGGGGAAGCACAGATACGCAGTATTTT.

J is TRBJ1-4 and V is TRBV19; D uncertain. Germline-derived CDR1 and CDR2 are LNHDA and SQIVND (reference sequence). V dropped 6 bases and J dropped 2 bases, with 28 bases sitting between them. The CDR3 is made up of 20 amino acids. CDR3 sequence (DNA): TGTGCCAGTAGAGGACTAAGGATGACGGCTGCAGTCGGGACTAATGAAAAACTGTTTTTT. The encoded protein is CASRGLRMTAAVGTNEKLFF.

This clonotype was counted only a few times. The V gene is TRBV28, the J gene TRBJ1-1; TRBD1 might be the D (5 bases). The germline V gene has CDR1 MDHEN and CDR2 SYDVKM. V lost 0 bases and J 1 base, leaving 18 bases between the germline ends. The CDR3 is made up of 18 amino acids. CDR3 nucleotides: TGTGCCAGCAGTTTATGGGACAACAAGGGACCTACGAACACTGAAGCTTTCTTT. It specifies CASSLWDNKGPTNTEAFF.

Only a few counts were recorded for this clonotype. The chain has TRBV29-1 and TRBJ1-2, with 10 bases matching TRBD1. J was trimmed by 7 bases and V by 7 bases; bases with no gene match: 9. Germline lookup yields CDR1 SQVTM and CDR2 ANQGSEA. This CDR3 contains 13 residues. Here the CDR3 DNA reads TGCAGCGCCGGACAGGGGGGCCCTAGTGGCTACACCTTC. Its protein is CSAGQGGPSGYTF. Drawing the rest from reference TRBV29-1 and TRBJ1-2, the complete variable domain is SAVISQKPSRDICQRGTSLTIQCQVDSQVTMMFWYRQQPGQSLTLIATANQGSEATYESGFVIDKFPISRPNLTFSTLTVSNMSPEDSSIYLCSAGQGGPSGYTFGSGTRLTVV.

At least ten counts were recorded for this clonotype. The genes are TRBV3-1 and TRBJ1-1; D gene unclear. Trimming took off 1 base at V and 7 bases at J, with 7 bases between the two ends. CDR1 LGHDT and CDR2 YNNKEL come from the germline V gene (reference sequence). The CDR3 spans 12 residues. The CDR3: CASSQADFEAFF. The CDR3 DNA sequence: TGTGCCAGCAGCCAAGCAGATTTTGAAGCTTTCTTT.

This clonotype was detected a few times. V gene TRBV23-1 combines with J gene TRBJ2-3; TRBD2 matches 10 bases. TRBV23-1 is annotated as an ORF whose role is uncertain. The CDR3 covers 15 residues. With 3 bases clipped from V and 4 bases from J, the junction kept 4 bases outside the gene matches. The CDR3 spells CASSHERGGPDTQYF. CDR3 sequence (DNA): TGCGCCAGCAGTCACGAGCGGGGGGGGCCAGATACGCAGTATTTT.

The chain employs TRBV2 and TRBJ2-3; D is ambiguous. Germline V lookup: CDR1 SNHLY, CDR2 FYNNEI. The CDR3 extends over 12 amino acids. Trimming cost V 10 bases and J 0 bases, with 8 bases left between them. Written as DNA, the CDR3 is TGTGCCACCTATTATAGCACAGATACGCAGTATTTT. Its translation is CATYYSTDTQYF. Full variable domain (outside the CDR3, taken from reference TRBV2 and TRBJ2-3): EPEVTQTPSHQVTQMGQEVILRCVPISNHLYFYWYRQILGQKVEFLVSFYNNEISEKSEIFDDQFSVERPDGSNFTLKIRSTKLEDSAMYFCATYYSTDTQYFGPGTRLTVL.

V usage is TRBV11-2 and J usage is TRBJ2-2, with a weak D call TRBD1 (5 bases). V was clipped by 5 bases and J by 0 bases, with 10 bases between them. Per the germline V gene, CDR1 is SGHAT and CDR2 is FQNNGV. The length of the CDR3 is 15 residues. The CDR3 loop reads CASSQDTANTGELFF. CDR3 coding DNA: TGTGCCAGCAGCCAGGACACCGCGAACACCGGGGAGCTGTTTTTT. The full variable domain, rest sourced from reference TRBV11-2 and TRBJ2-2, is EAGVAQSPRYKIIEKRQSVAFWCNPISGHATLYWYQQILGQGPKLLIQFQNNGVVDDSQLPKDRFSAERLKGVDSTLKIQPAKLEDSAVYLCASSQDTANTGELFFGEGSRLTVL.

The rearrangement joins TRBV12-3 or TRBV12-4 to TRBJ1-5; a weak D match, TRBD1 (6 bases). The V end lost 8 bases, the J end lost 0 bases, and 11 bases lay between the germline ends. This CDR3 spans 14 amino acids. As DNA, the CDR3 is TGTGCCAGCCGGGGACAAAATAGCAATCAGCCCCAGCATTTT. Translating gives CASRGQNSNQPQHF.

This clonotype has a count of ten or more. CDR3 sequence: CASSLIGDHGELFF. CDR3 DNA: TGTGCCAGCAGTTTAATAGGGGACCACGGGGAGCTGTTTTTT. This chain joins TRBV28 and TRBJ2-2, with D perhaps TRBD1 or TRBD2 (5 bases each). The CDR3 is made up of 14 amino acids. Trimming cost V 2 bases and J 7 bases, with 11 bases left between them. Germline V lookup: CDR1 MDHEN, CDR2 SYDVKM.

This clonotype was detected ten times or more. J is TRBJ2-7 and V is TRBV3-1; possible D gene TRBD1, 6 bases. The CDR3 sequence is 16 residues long. Trimming shortened V by 1 base and J by 1 base, and 14 bases separated the two germline ends. CDR1 and CDR2 from the germline V gene are LGHDT and YNNKEL (reference sequence). The CDR3: CASSQGVAQGSYEQYF. In DNA form, the CDR3 reads TGTGCCAGCAGCCAAGGTGTTGCACAGGGATCCTACGAGCAGTACTTC.

This clonotype was detected ten times or more. J is TRBJ2-7 and V is TRBV5-1; D unresolved. The CDR3 covers 17 residues. Germline V gene sequence: CDR1 SGHRS, CDR2 YFSETQ. V lost 4 bases and J 1 base, leaving 21 bases between the germline ends. The CDR3 sequence: CASSPGSVYLSSYEQYF. The CDR3 DNA reads as TGCGCCAGCAGCCCAGGAAGCGTTTATCTTAGTTCCTACGAGCAGTACTTC.

The chain recombines TRBV20-1 with TRBJ2-1; 8 nucleotides agree with TRBD2. The CDR3 covers 13 residues. The germline V gene has CDR1 DFQATT and CDR2 SNEGSKA (reference sequence). V was clipped by 6 bases and J by 6 bases; unmatched bases: 7. CDR3 residues: CSAPGLVPNEQFF. CDR3 nucleotides: TGCAGTGCCCCGGGACTAGTCCCCAATGAGCAGTTCTTC.

The chain uses TRBV5-1 and TRBJ2-3; D is tentatively TRBD1 or TRBD2 (5 bases each). CDR3 length: 18 residues. V was pared by 2 bases and J by 1 base, with 20 bases between. The germline V gene encodes CDR1 SGHRS and CDR2 YFSETQ. CDR3 DNA sequence: TGCGCCAGCAGCTTCCCCGGGCCAAGGCGAGGGGGCACAGATACGCAGTATTTT. Translation: CASSFPGPRRGGTDTQYF.

The table lists this clonotype with many counts. The V call is TRBV4-1, the J call TRBJ2-1; 10 positions agree with TRBD1. CDR1 and CDR2 from the germline V gene are MGHRA and YSYEKL. The CDR3 is 14 residues long. Unmatched junction bases numbered 1, after V lost 2 bases and J lost 6 bases. The CDR3 is CASSQRTGGNEQFF. CDR3 bases: TGCGCCAGCAGCCAACGGACAGGGGGCAATGAGCAGTTCTTC.

This clonotype appeared a few times. For the CDR3, the DNA is TGTGCCAGCAGCTTGATAGCGGGGGCCTACAATGAGCAGTTCTTC. Translation gives CASSLIAGAYNEQFF. The V gene is TRBV5-8, the J gene TRBJ2-1; 9 nucleotides agree with TRBD2. CDR1 SGHTS and CDR2 YDEGEE come from the germline V gene. Unmatched junction bases numbered 1, after V lost 1 base and J lost 2 bases. CDR3 length equals 15 residues.

In its sample, this clonotype was seen many times. The chain has TRBV5-1 and TRBJ1-1; D unresolved. Germline lookup yields CDR1 SGHRS and CDR2 YFSETQ. Trimming pared 0 bases from V and 7 bases from J, leaving 10 bases between. The CDR3 runs to 13 residues. This chain's CDR3 is CASSLDSGLEAFF. The CDR3 DNA follows: TGCGCCAGCAGCTTGGATTCTGGGCTTGAAGCTTTCTTT.

The chain links TRBV12-3 or TRBV12-4 to TRBJ2-3, with 13 positions matching TRBD2. The V segment lost 6 bases and the J segment 0 bases; nucleotides outside the gene matches: 6. The CDR3 loop spans 17 amino acids. For the CDR3, the DNA is TGTGCCAGCAGCGGGACTAGCGGGGCCCCTAGCACAGATACGCAGTATTTT. As protein: CASSGTSGAPSTDTQYF.